These 30 T cell receptor beta chains were all obtained from the same sample, sequenced in a study of T cell responses to AZD1222 COVID-19 vaccine. Profiled with immunoSEQ multiplex PCR; TCRdb holds only in-frame clones, not every one. In the table there are about 70,000 clones, approximately 86% of which are singletons. The sample consisted of peripheral blood, taken on day 0 of MenACWY control vaccination. The receptor set was obtained from an adult in good health.

CDR3 bases: TGTGCCAGCAGTCCAGACAGGGTTCGTCAGCCCCAGCATTTT. Translating gives CASSPDRVRQPQHF. V and J are TRBV6-5 and TRBJ1-5, with 7 bases that match TRBD1. Germline trimming cut 5 bases from V and 6 bases from J; bases unmatched to any gene: 7. Germline CDR1 reads MNHEY; CDR2 reads SVGAGI. The CDR3 is 14 residues long.

This chain uses TRBV27 with TRBJ1-3; TRBD1 is a possible D gene (6 bases). Per the germline V gene, CDR1 is MNHEY and CDR2 is SMNVEV (reference sequence). CDR3 size: 15 residues. The V end lost 2 bases, the J end lost 2 bases, and 10 bases lay between the germline ends. The CDR3 spells CASSLTGSPGNTIYF. The CDR3 nucleotides read TGTGCCAGCAGTTTAACAGGGTCCCCTGGAAACACCATATATTTT.

The genes are TRBV3-1 (or the pseudogene TRBV3-2) and TRBJ1-2; 8 bases align to TRBD1. The CDR3 is 17 amino acids. Germline V gene data show CDR1 as LGHDT and CDR2 as YNNKEL (reference sequence). V shed 0 bases, J shed 0 bases, and the junction held 6 bases outside the gene matches. CDR3 in DNA: TGTGCCAGCAGCCAAGAAGGACAGGGCCGAACTAACTATGGCTACACCTTC. It specifies CASSQEGQGRTNYGYTF.

The CDR3 loop is CASSLMTAGYTF. Here the CDR3 DNA reads TGTGCCAGCAGCTTAATGACAGCCGGCTACACCTTC. The rearrangement uses TRBV7-2 and TRBJ1-2; D may be TRBD1 (5 bases). Trimming removed 2 bases from V and 8 bases from J, with 9 bases in between. CDR3 length: 12 amino acids. CDR1 is SGHTA and CDR2 is FQGNSA in the germline V gene.

The chain couples TRBV27 to TRBJ1-6; a weak D match, TRBD1 (6 bases). Germline CDR1 is MNHEY and CDR2 is SMNVEV (reference sequence). The V and J ends lost 2 bases and 0 bases respectively, with 17 bases between them. The CDR3 is 19 amino acids. CDR3 loop: CASSLPRPRGSSYNSPLHF. As DNA, the CDR3 is TGTGCCAGCAGTTTACCACGTCCAAGGGGGAGCTCCTATAATTCACCCCTCCACTTT.

The rearrangement uses TRBV30 and TRBJ2-7; D unresolved. Between the trimmed V and J ends, which lost 0 bases and 6 bases, there was a span of 12 bases. The CDR3 has 13 amino acids. Germline V gene data show CDR1 as GTSNPN and CDR2 as SVGIG (reference sequence). The CDR3 reads CAWSVDGYREQYF. CDR3 DNA: TGTGCCTGGAGTGTAGACGGGTACCGCGAGCAGTACTTC.

J is TRBJ1-2 and V is TRBV30; 7 nucleotides match TRBD1. This CDR3 spans 16 amino acids. Losses at the gene ends were 0 bases for V and 0 bases for J; bases not matched to a gene: 7. Looked up from germline, CDR1 is GTSNPN and CDR2 is SVGIG (reference sequence). Here the CDR3 reads CAWSVRRGTANYGYTF. The DNA for the CDR3 is TGTGCCTGGAGTGTACGCCGTGGGACAGCTAACTATGGCTACACCTTC.

This clone occurred a few times. The gene calls are TRBV7-9 and TRBJ2-3; D may correspond to TRBD1 or TRBD2 (6 bases each). In germline, CDR1 is SEHNR, CDR2 FQNEAQ (reference sequence). The CDR3 is made up of 14 amino acids. Trimming pared 5 bases from V and 1 base from J, leaving 10 bases between. The CDR3 loop is CASSPGARTDTQYF. In nucleotides, the CDR3 is TGTGCCAGCAGCCCGGGGGCCCGCACAGATACGCAGTATTTT.

Only a few counts were recorded for this clone. The rearrangement joins TRBV6-4 to TRBJ2-1; possibly TRBD2 for D (5 bases). The germline V gene has CDR1 MRHNA and CDR2 SNTAGT. This CDR3 has 13 residues. Trimming stripped 5 bases from V and 0 bases from J, with 5 bases between. The CDR3 DNA reads as TGTGCCAGCAGTACTAGCTCCTACAATGAGCAGTTCTTC. Translated: CASSTSSYNEQFF.

This rearrangement joins TRBV6-2 or TRBV6-3 to TRBJ1-1, with D unresolved. The CDR3 spans 13 residues. Trimming removed 7 bases from V and 0 bases from J, with 9 bases in between. Germline-derived CDR1 and CDR2 are MNHEY and SVGEGT. This chain's CDR3 is CASIPYLNTEAFF. In DNA, the CDR3 is TGTGCCAGCATCCCATACTTGAACACTGAAGCTTTCTTT.

This chain connects TRBV29-1 to TRBJ2-7, with TRBD1 matching over 8 bases. Losses at the gene ends were 3 bases for V and 0 bases for J; bases not matched to a gene: 10. CDR3 length: 16 amino acids. Germline V gene data show CDR1 as SQVTM and CDR2 as ANQGSEA. CDR3 in amino acids: CSVEGWTGTDSYEQYF. The CDR3 coding sequence is TGCAGCGTTGAGGGCTGGACAGGGACTGACTCCTACGAGCAGTACTTC.

The chain carries TRBV15 and TRBJ2-1; perhaps TRBD2 as D (7 bases). The germline V gene has CDR1 LNHNV and CDR2 YYDKDF (reference sequence). The CDR3 covers 15 residues. Trimming removed 2 bases at V and 2 bases at J, with 10 bases between. The CDR3 sequence is CATSRRGAAYNEQFF. The CDR3 nucleotides are TGTGCCACCAGCAGACGGGGGGCGGCCTACAATGAGCAGTTCTTC.

This rearrangement joins TRBV4-1 to TRBJ2-1; D possibly corresponds to TRBD1 (6 bases). The CDR3 loop spans 15 amino acids. Germline V lookup: CDR1 MGHRA, CDR2 YSYEKL. V was shortened by 0 bases and J by 2 bases, with 8 bases between the two germline ends. CDR3 DNA: TGCGCCAGCAGCCAAGACTCAGGGGCCTACAATGAGCAGTTCTTC. Its protein product is CASSQDSGAYNEQFF.

A single count supports this clone. The genes are TRBV5-4 and TRBJ1-1; possible D gene TRBD1, 6 bases. Germline CDR1 SGHNT, CDR2 YYREEE (reference sequence). The CDR3 is made up of 14 amino acids. V was trimmed by 10 bases and J by 5 bases, leaving 21 bases between them. The CDR3 reads CASYGGALGTEAFF. DNA of the CDR3: TGTGCCTCTTACGGGGGGGCTCTAGGTACTGAAGCTTTCTTT. Drawing the rest from reference TRBV5-4 and TRBJ1-1, the complete variable domain is ETGVTQSPTHLIKTRGQQVTLRCSSQSGHNTVSWYQQALGQGPQFIFQYYREEENGRGNFPPRFSGLQFPNYSSELNVNALELDDSALYLCASYGGALGTEAFFGQGTRLTVV.

The CDR3 here is CASRGYRDNTEAFF. CDR3 nucleotide sequence: TGTGCCAGCAGGGGGTACAGGGATAACACTGAAGCTTTCTTT. The rearrangement joins TRBV2 to TRBJ1-1, with D perhaps TRBD1 (6 bases). Germline-derived CDR1 and CDR2 are SNHLY and FYNNEI. CDR3 length equals 14 residues. V dropped 6 bases and J dropped 2 bases, with 13 bases sitting between them.

The chain combines TRBV7-8 with TRBJ1-5; a possible D gene is TRBD1 (6 bases). V shed 4 bases and J shed 1 base, with 14 bases lying between them. CDR3 length equals 16 residues. CDR1 and CDR2 (germline): SGHVS, FQNEAQ. The CDR3 region is CASSSGGGPSNQPQHF. The CDR3 DNA reads TGTGCCAGCAGCTCCGGGGGGGGGCCAAGCAATCAGCCCCAGCATTTT.

The table lists this clone with a few counts. V usage is TRBV7-3 and J usage is TRBJ2-3; TRBD2 might be the D (5 bases). V was trimmed by 5 bases and J by 9 bases, leaving 18 bases between them. Per the germline V gene, CDR1 is SGHTA and CDR2 is FQGTGA. The CDR3 contains 14 residues. The CDR3, as DNA: TGTGCCAGCAGCCCTTCAGTCTTCGGCGGGACGCAGTATTTT. Residues: CASSPSVFGGTQYF.

This chain joins TRBV12-3 or TRBV12-4 and TRBJ1-1; D is ambiguous. The CDR3 covers 13 residues. Trimming shortened V by 6 bases and J by 3 bases, and 11 bases separated the two germline ends. CDR3 sequence: CASSSQPYTEAFF. The CDR3 DNA reads as TGTGCCAGCAGCTCCCAGCCTTACACTGAAGCTTTCTTT.

This sequence joins TRBV7-9 and TRBJ1-1; D is ambiguous. Germline CDR1 is SEHNR and CDR2 is FQNEAQ (reference sequence). The CDR3 covers 14 residues. Trimming removed 5 bases at V and 11 bases at J, with 21 bases between. The CDR3 loop reads CASSPRTVPLMAFF. As DNA, the CDR3 is TGTGCCAGCAGCCCCCGAACTGTCCCGTTGATGGCTTTCTTT.

This chain links TRBV5-1 with TRBJ2-6; the D is unclear. The CDR3 contains 15 residues. The germline V and J ends were trimmed by 0 bases and 0 bases, with 4 bases remaining between them. The germline gives CDR1 SGHRS, CDR2 YFSETQ. The CDR3 sequence: CASSLGDSGANVLTF. DNA of the CDR3: TGCGCCAGCAGCTTGGGGGACTCTGGGGCCAACGTCCTGACTTTC.

This chain links TRBV6-5 with TRBJ1-3, with a tentative D call TRBD1 (5 bases). This CDR3 region has 13 residues. Per the germline V gene, CDR1 is MNHEY and CDR2 is SVGAGI. V lost 9 bases and J lost 0, with 9 bases in between. The CDR3 sequence: CASTQGSGNTIYF. CDR3 sequence (DNA): TGTGCCAGTACTCAGGGCTCTGGAAACACCATATATTTT.

The J gene is TRBJ2-1, the V gene TRBV5-8; D gene unclear. Trimming stripped 0 bases from V and 7 bases from J, with 20 bases between. The CDR3 extends over 17 amino acids. Germline V gives CDR1 SGHTS, CDR2 YDEGEE. The chain's CDR3 is CASSLGFLEFPGNEQFF. In DNA, the CDR3 is TGTGCCAGCAGCTTGGGTTTTTTAGAATTCCCTGGTAATGAGCAGTTCTTC.

As regards this clone: Other DNA sequences from this sample encode an identical CDR3 as well. J is TRBJ2-5 and V is TRBV11-2; D ambiguous. This CDR3 has 11 residues. The V end was cut by 1 base, the J end by 5 bases, with 2 bases between. Germline V lookup: CDR1 SGHAT, CDR2 FQNNGV. The CDR3 sequence: CASSLVETQYF. CDR3 coding DNA: TGTGCCAGCAGCTTAGTTGAGACCCAGTACTTC.

Only one count was recorded for this clone. V gene TRBV4-3 combines with J gene TRBJ1-5; no firm D call. V lost 0 bases and J lost 7, with 7 bases in between. This CDR3 region has 13 residues. Germline CDR1 reads LGHNA; CDR2 reads YSLEER. The CDR3 region is CASSQDNYQPQHF. The CDR3 region has the DNA TGCGCCAGCAGCCAAGATAATTACCAGCCCCAGCATTTT.

The chain joins TRBV6-2 or TRBV6-3 to TRBJ1-5, with 9 bases aligning to TRBD1. This CDR3 has 15 residues. From germline, CDR1 is MNHEY and CDR2 SVGEGT. The V gene end was trimmed by 6 bases and the J gene end by 4 bases; junction bases not matched to a gene: 7. CDR3 in DNA: TGTGCCAGCAGCCCCCTTGGGACAGGGAATCAGCCCCAGCATTTT. Its translation is CASSPLGTGNQPQHF.

The rearrangement links TRBV5-1 to TRBJ2-1; D is unclear. This CDR3 is 14 amino acids long. Trimming took 0 bases from V and 4 from J, leaving 8 bases between them. CDR1 is SGHRS and CDR2 is YFSETQ in the germline V gene. CDR3 coding DNA: TGCGCCAGCAGCTTGGTAACTGGGTACAATGAGCAGTTCTTC. It translates to CASSLVTGYNEQFF.

The chain joins TRBV7-2 to TRBJ1-5, with a possible D match to TRBD1 (6 bases). With 5 bases removed from V and 2 bases from J, the gap between germline ends came to 13 bases. CDR3 length: 15 residues. CDR1 is SGHTA and CDR2 is FQGNSA in the germline V gene. The CDR3 sequence is CASSPGTMGNQPQHF. CDR3 coding DNA: TGTGCCAGCAGCCCCGGGACAATGGGCAATCAGCCCCAGCATTTT.

This clone was seen only a few times. This rearrangement joins TRBV5-1 to TRBJ2-5, with 9 nucleotides matching TRBD2. This CDR3 has 13 amino acids. Unmatched junction bases numbered 3, after V lost 4 bases and J lost 5 bases. Germline-derived CDR1 and CDR2 are SGHRS and YFSETQ. Here the CDR3 reads CASSAGLAETQYF. CDR3 coding DNA: TGCGCCAGCAGCGCGGGACTAGCTGAGACCCAGTACTTC.

V is TRBV5-1 and J is TRBJ2-3; 9 nucleotides line up with TRBD2. This CDR3 contains 15 residues. The V and J ends lost 4 bases and 0 bases, in that order; junction bases with no gene match: 3. Germline values: CDR1 SGHRS, CDR2 YFSETQ. The CDR3 region is CASSETSGSTDTQYF. Here the CDR3 DNA reads TGCGCCAGCAGCGAAACTAGCGGGAGCACAGATACGCAGTATTTT. Variable domain in full (rest from reference TRBV5-1 and TRBJ2-3): KAGVTQTPRYLIKTRGQQVTLSCSPISGHRSVSWYQQTPGQGLQFLFEYFSETQRNKGNFPGRFSGRQFSNSRSEMNVSTLELGDSALYLCASSETSGSTDTQYFGPGTRLTVL.

CDR3 amino acids: CASSLSGGAHTDTQYF. CDR3 DNA sequence: TGTGCCAGCAGCTTAAGCGGGGGGGCTCACACAGATACGCAGTATTTT. This chain joins TRBV11-2 and TRBJ2-3; 10 nucleotides agree with TRBD2. CDR3 size: 16 residues. Unmatched junction bases numbered 4, after V lost 2 bases and J lost 2 bases. Germline CDR1 reads SGHAT; CDR2 reads FQNNGV.